The 22 T cell receptor beta chains below were found in one sample sequenced in a study of blood T cell repertoires in COVID-19. Using immunoSEQ multiplex PCR, the repertoire was profiled, and TCRdb retains in-frame clones only, with some absent. This table has hundreds of thousands of clones, roughly 82% appearing once. Sequences were obtained from PBMCs or T cells enriched from blood (not recorded which). All receptors come from a woman in her forties or fifties who had recovered from COVID-19.

This chain connects TRBV5-5 to TRBJ1-2; D is unclear. This CDR3 comprises 16 residues. The V gene lost 0 bases and the J gene lost 6 bases, with 18 bases spanning the gap. The germline CDR1 and CDR2 sequences are SGHKS and YYEKEE (reference sequence). The CDR3 nucleotides are TGTGCCAGCAGCTTGGATATTCCAGGTTTAAAGGATGGCTACACCTTC. Encoded protein: CASSLDIPGLKDGYTF. Looking up the rest from reference TRBV5-5 and TRBJ1-2 gives the full variable domain: DAGVTQSPTHLIKTRGQQVTLRCSPISGHKSVSWYQQVLGQGPQFIFQYYEKEERGRGNFPDRFSARQFPNYSSELNVNALLLGDSALYLCASSLDIPGLKDGYTFGSGTRLTVV.

CDR3 sequence (DNA): TGTGCCAGCAGTCCCTCGGGTCACCTTTCACCCCTCCACTTT. This gives the protein CASSPSGHLSPLHF. This chain joins TRBV28 and TRBJ1-6; D is unresolved. The germline V and J ends were trimmed by 5 bases and 9 bases, with 14 bases remaining between them. CDR3 size: 14 residues. Germline V gives CDR1 MDHEN, CDR2 SYDVKM.

The gene calls are TRBV7-8 and TRBJ1-2; 7 bases align to TRBD1. The V gene's germline CDR1 is SGHVS and CDR2 FQNEAQ. The V segment lost 4 bases and the J segment 2 bases; nucleotides outside the gene matches: 4. This CDR3 comprises 14 residues. CDR3 loop: CASSSRTGNYGYTF. CDR3 in DNA: TGTGCCAGCAGCTCTCGGACAGGAAACTATGGCTACACCTTC.

CDR3 DNA sequence: TGTGCCAGCAGCGTACAGATGAACACTGAAGCTTTCTTT. Translated, it gives CASSVQMNTEAFF. The chain uses TRBV5-4 and TRBJ1-1, with D unresolved. Germline V CDR1 and CDR2: SGHNT, YYREEE (reference sequence). The CDR3 length is 13 residues. The ends were cut back, 4 bases at V and 0 bases at J, with 7 bases in the middle.

The chain employs TRBV11-2 and TRBJ1-6, with TRBD1 matching 7 bases. The CDR3 totals 14 residues. Trimming at V came to 5 bases and at J to 7 bases, leaving 5 bases not matched to a gene. In germline, CDR1 is SGHAT, CDR2 FQNNGV. CDR3 protein: CASSGGTANSPLHF. The CDR3 nucleotides read TGTGCCAGCAGCGGCGGGACAGCGAATTCACCCCTCCACTTT.

This clone turned up a few times. CDR3 sequence reads: CASCVKQGTNEKLFF. The CDR3 nucleotides are TGTGCCAGCTGTGTCAAGCAGGGCACTAATGAAAAACTGTTTTTT. This chain connects TRBV4-2 to TRBJ1-4, with D possibly matching TRBD1 (5 bases). V lost 8 bases and J lost 2, with 15 bases in between. The CDR3 consists of 15 residues. In germline, CDR1 is LGHNA, CDR2 YNFKEQ.

This clone was seen only once. The rearrangement uses TRBV4-3 and TRBJ1-4; D remains ambiguous. The CDR3 consists of 14 residues. V gave up 0 bases and J gave up 10 bases, with 12 bases separating them. The germline V gene has CDR1 LGHNA and CDR2 YSLEER. In nucleotides, the CDR3 is TGCGCCAGCAGCCAAGATCTGGCGGGTGGAAAACTGTTTTTT. As protein: CASSQDLAGGKLFF.

The CDR3, as DNA: TGTGCCATCCCGACAGGGGGCAATGAGCAGTTCTTC. Its protein product is CAIPTGGNEQFF. The chain uses TRBV2 and TRBJ2-1; TRBD1 matches at 9 bases. This CDR3 region has 12 residues. Germline V gives CDR1 SNHLY, CDR2 FYNNEI. V shed 10 bases and J 6 bases; nucleotides not matched to a gene: 4.

The V call is TRBV2, the J call TRBJ2-2; TRBD2 aligns across 11 bases. Germline values: CDR1 SNHLY, CDR2 FYNNEI. CDR3 length: 15 amino acids. V dropped 6 bases and J dropped 4; count of bases not matched to a gene: 4. This CDR3 reads CASRGLAGSTGELFF. The CDR3, as DNA: TGTGCCAGCAGAGGACTAGCGGGCAGCACCGGGGAGCTGTTTTTT.

V usage is TRBV3-1 (or the pseudogene TRBV3-2) and J usage is TRBJ2-5; D unclear. The germline gives CDR1 LGHDT, CDR2 YNNKEL (reference sequence). The CDR3 spans 12 residues. V was cut by 0 bases and J by 5 bases, with 4 bases left in between. This CDR3 reads CASSQERETQYF. In DNA, the CDR3 is TGTGCCAGCAGCCAAGAGAGGGAGACCCAGTACTTC.

The chain employs TRBV5-4 and TRBJ1-1; D unresolved. This CDR3 has 15 residues. Per the germline V gene, CDR1 is SGHNT and CDR2 is YYREEE (reference sequence). Trimming cost V 0 bases and J 5 bases, with 14 bases left between them. Here the CDR3 DNA reads TGTGCCAGCAGCTTGGGGGTGGGTGTGCGGACTGAAGCTTTCTTT. It yields the protein CASSLGVGVRTEAFF. Complete variable domain (other parts from reference TRBV5-4 and TRBJ1-1): ETGVTQSPTHLIKTRGQQVTLRCSSQSGHNTVSWYQQALGQGPQFIFQYYREEENGRGNFPPRFSGLQFPNYSSELNVNALELDDSALYLCASSLGVGVRTEAFFGQGTRLTVV.

The CDR3 spells CASSRDRDGYTF. In nucleotides, the CDR3 is TGCGCCAGCTCCCGGGACAGGGATGGCTACACCTTC. The genes are TRBV5-1 and TRBJ1-2, with 9 positions matching TRBD1. V lost 7 bases, J lost 6 bases, and 4 bases stayed unmatched. The length of the CDR3 is 12 residues. Germline CDR1 SGHRS, CDR2 YFSETQ.

The J gene is TRBJ1-5, the V gene TRBV19; 12 bases line up with TRBD1. This CDR3 is 14 amino acids long. Germline CDR1 is LNHDA and CDR2 is SQIVND (reference sequence). Trimming took 4 bases from V and 9 from J; bases not matched to a gene: 4. CDR3 DNA: TGTGCCAGTAGTAAGGGACAGGGGGCAGGGCCCCAGCATTTT. Amino acid sequence: CASSKGQGAGPQHF.

V gene TRBV5-1 combines with J gene TRBJ1-2; 9 bases are a match to TRBD1. In germline, CDR1 is SGHRS, CDR2 YFSETQ. V was clipped by 4 bases and J by 8 bases; unmatched bases: 18. CDR3 size: 17 residues. Written as DNA, the CDR3 is TGCGCCAGCAGCCCGACCCCGAACGACAGGGGGGCGGAAGGCTACACCTTC. Residues: CASSPTPNDRGAEGYTF.

In its sample, this clone was seen once. The chain uses TRBV12-3 or TRBV12-4 and TRBJ1-2, with no clear D. V was clipped by 6 bases and J by 3 bases, with 8 bases between them. CDR3 length equals 12 residues. The CDR3 is CASSPRDYGYTF. The DNA of the CDR3 is TGTGCCAGCAGCCCCCGAGACTATGGCTACACCTTC.

This chain connects TRBV11-2 to TRBJ1-1; the D gene is possibly TRBD1 (6 bases). V dropped 0 bases and J dropped 2 bases, with 13 bases sitting between them. Germline V gene lookup returns CDR1 SGHAT and CDR2 FQNNGV. The CDR3 consists of 16 residues. The chain's CDR3 is CASSLDRFRGNTEAFF. DNA of the CDR3: TGTGCCAGCAGCTTAGATAGGTTCAGGGGAAACACTGAAGCTTTCTTT. Filled out from reference TRBV11-2 and TRBJ1-1, the complete variable domain reads EAGVAQSPRYKIIEKRQSVAFWCNPISGHATLYWYQQILGQGPKLLIQFQNNGVVDDSQLPKDRFSAERLKGVDSTLKIQPAKLEDSAVYLCASSLDRFRGNTEAFFGQGTRLTVV.

CDR3 DNA: TGCGCCACCAGACTAGCGGGAGCCAATGAGCAGTTCTTC. Its translation: CATRLAGANEQFF. V gene TRBV5-1 combines with J gene TRBJ2-1; 12 nucleotides align to TRBD2. Germline CDR1 reads SGHRS; CDR2 reads YFSETQ. Trimming took 9 bases from V and 6 from J; bases not matched to a gene: 4. The CDR3 is 13 residues long.

The chain combines TRBV12-5 with TRBJ2-1; the D gene is possibly TRBD2 (6 bases). This CDR3 is 15 amino acids long. Trimming took off 5 bases at V and 4 bases at J, with 15 bases between the two ends. CDR1 is LGHNT, CDR2 FRNRAP, per germline. DNA of the CDR3: TGTGCTAGTGGTCCGGATACAGGACTATACAATGAGCAGTTCTTC. It codes for CASGPDTGLYNEQFF.

This clone was detected a few times. This sequence joins TRBV5-1 and TRBJ1-3; 7 bases are a match to TRBD1. The germline V gene has CDR1 SGHRS and CDR2 YFSETQ. The CDR3 sequence is 18 residues long. Losses at the gene ends were 4 bases for V and 6 bases for J; bases not matched to a gene: 19. The CDR3 loop is CASSRGTDYPGLVNTIYF. CDR3 sequence (DNA): TGCGCCAGCAGCCGAGGGACAGACTACCCTGGATTAGTAAACACCATATATTTT.

Turning to this clone: The sample contains more than one DNA sequence encoding this CDR3. The rearrangement links TRBV6-5 to TRBJ1-5, with 8 bases matching TRBD1. The CDR3 sequence is 14 residues long. Unmatched junction bases numbered 4, after V lost 5 bases and J lost 4 bases. Per germline, CDR1 MNHEY and CDR2 SVGAGI. CDR3 in amino acids: CASSTDRGNQPQHF. For the CDR3, the DNA is TGTGCCAGCAGTACAGACAGGGGTAATCAGCCCCAGCATTTT.

The genes are TRBV27 and TRBJ1-2, with D tentatively TRBD1 (5 bases). CDR1 MNHEY and CDR2 SMNVEV come from the germline V gene (reference sequence). The CDR3 loop spans 16 amino acids. Trimming shortened V by 0 bases and J by 5 bases, and 16 bases separated the two germline ends. The CDR3 DNA follows: TGTGCCAGCAGTTTATCTGGGGGGGATGGGGGGTATGGCTACACCTTC. Translated: CASSLSGGDGGYGYTF.

The chain links TRBV28 to TRBJ2-7, with 16 bases matching TRBD2. Germline-derived CDR1 and CDR2 are MDHEN and SYDVKM. The CDR3 has 17 residues. J was trimmed by 4 bases and V by 5 bases; bases with no gene match: 8. DNA for the CDR3: TGTGCCAGCAGTCCGGCCGGGACTAGCGGGAGGGCTTACGAGCAGTACTTC. This translates into CASSPAGTSGRAYEQYF.